One sample yielded the 12 T cell receptor beta chains listed below, sequenced in a study of blood T cell repertoires in COVID-19. Clones were sequenced by immunoSEQ multiplex PCR, and TCRdb holds only the in-frame ones, with some missing. The table includes approximately 180,000 clones, 84% detected once. The sample consisted of PBMCs or T cells enriched from blood (not recorded which). The receptors originated from a man aged 50 to 60 who had recovered from COVID-19.

This chain uses TRBV9 with TRBJ1-5; unclear D gene. This CDR3 region has 15 residues. V dropped 0 bases and J dropped 2 bases, with 9 bases sitting between them. Germline CDR1 SGDLS, CDR2 YYNGEE. CDR3 in DNA: TGTGCCAGCAGCGTAGGGCTGTTGGGCAATCAGCCCCAGCATTTT. It translates to CASSVGLLGNQPQHF.

This chain links TRBV28 with TRBJ2-7; a possible D gene is TRBD1 (5 bases). The CDR3 covers 14 residues. The V end lost 6 bases, the J end lost 0 bases, and 12 bases lay between the germline ends. The germline V gene encodes CDR1 MDHEN and CDR2 SYDVKM. CDR3 residues: CASRLPGISYEQYF. CDR3 bases: TGTGCCAGCAGGTTGCCAGGGATCTCCTACGAGCAGTACTTC. The full variable domain, its missing parts supplied by reference TRBV28 and TRBJ2-7, is DVKVTQSSRYLVKRTGEKVFLECVQDMDHENMFWYRQDPGLGLRLIYFSYDVKMKEKGDIPEGYSVSREKKERFSLILESASTNQTSMYLCASRLPGISYEQYFGPGTRLTVT.

The rearrangement uses TRBV7-9 and TRBJ2-7; 11 positions agree with TRBD2. CDR1 is SEHNR, CDR2 FQNEAQ, per germline (reference sequence). CDR3 size: 16 residues. V was clipped by 6 bases and J by 4 bases; unmatched bases: 11. CDR3 in DNA: TGTGCCAGCAGTTCCACCGGGACTAGCGGTTGGTACGAGCAGTACTTC. The encoded protein is CASSSTGTSGWYEQYF.

The chain links TRBV5-1 to TRBJ1-1; D is perhaps TRBD1 (6 bases). The V end was cut by 4 bases, the J end by 5 bases, with 15 bases between. The CDR3 has 14 amino acids. CDR1 and CDR2 (germline): SGHRS, YFSETQ. CDR3 region: CASSRTGSGTEAFF. CDR3 sequence (DNA): TGCGCCAGCAGCAGAACAGGGTCAGGTACTGAAGCTTTCTTT.

The chain uses TRBV2 and TRBJ1-5; maybe TRBD1 (5 bases). The CDR3 sequence is 14 residues long. Between the trimmed V and J ends, which lost 4 bases and 2 bases, there was a span of 9 bases. CDR1 is SNHLY, CDR2 FYNNEI, per germline. The CDR3 loop reads CASSVGGGNQPQHF. DNA for the CDR3: TGTGCCAGCAGTGTGGGAGGGGGCAATCAGCCCCAGCATTTT.

The V call is TRBV4-2, the J call TRBJ1-1; 10 positions match TRBD1. The germline CDR1 and CDR2 sequences are LGHNA and YNFKEQ. The junction had 4 bases not matched to a gene; V was cut back by 1 base and J by 5 bases. The CDR3 extends over 15 amino acids. Written as DNA, the CDR3 is TGTGCCAGCAGCCAAGGGACAGGGGGGAGTACTGAAGCTTTCTTT. Its protein is CASSQGTGGSTEAFF.

The chain combines TRBV7-2 with TRBJ1-1; possibly TRBD1 for D (5 bases). The germline CDR1 and CDR2 sequences are SGHTA and FQGNSA. The CDR3 consists of 14 residues. V was pared by 1 base and J by 2 bases, with 8 bases between. CDR3 in amino acids: CASSLVQANTEAFF. The DNA for the CDR3 is TGTGCCAGCAGCTTAGTACAGGCCAACACTGAAGCTTTCTTT.

The rearrangement links TRBV10-1 to TRBJ1-2; the D gene is possibly TRBD1 (5 bases). In germline, CDR1 is WNHNN, CDR2 SYGVQD (reference sequence). The length of the CDR3 is 12 residues. Trimming took off 0 bases at V and 9 bases at J, with 8 bases between the two ends. The CDR3: CASSESGGSYTF. The DNA for the CDR3 is TGCGCCAGCAGTGAGTCGGGGGGGAGCTACACCTTC.

V and J are TRBV7-9 and TRBJ2-1; the match to TRBD2 covers 7 bases. V lost 7 bases, J lost 5 bases, and 2 bases stayed unmatched. From germline, CDR1 is SEHNR and CDR2 FQNEAQ (reference sequence). The CDR3 is 12 residues long. The CDR3 region has the DNA TGTGCCAGCATTGCGGGGGACAATGAGCAGTTCTTC. Its translation: CASIAGDNEQFF.

The count of this clone is one. The chain couples TRBV14 to TRBJ1-1, with 8 bases matching TRBD1. The CDR3 is 17 amino acids. V lost 1 base to trimming and J lost 5 bases; unmatched junction nucleotides: 12. Germline values: CDR1 SGHDN, CDR2 FVKESK. CDR3 sequence reads: CASSQGTLAGGKTEAFF. The DNA of the CDR3 is TGTGCCAGCAGCCAAGGGACTTTGGCAGGGGGCAAGACTGAAGCTTTCTTT. Full variable domain (remainder filled in from reference TRBV14 and TRBJ1-1): EAGVTQFPSHSVIEKGQTVTLRCDPISGHDNLYWYRRVMGKEIKFLLHFVKESKQDESGMPNNRFLAERTGGTYSTLKVQPAELEDSGVYFCASSQGTLAGGKTEAFFGQGTRLTVV.

CDR3 coding DNA: TGTGCCAGCAGCGTAGCGGGGAGCGGGGGGTTTCGAACAGATACGCAGTATTTT. It codes for CASSVAGSGGFRTDTQYF. The gene calls are TRBV9 and TRBJ2-3; TRBD2 matches at 9 bases. Trimming cost V 0 bases and J 3 bases; bases outside gene matches: 11. The CDR3 length is 18 residues. Per germline, CDR1 SGDLS and CDR2 YYNGEE.

Notes on this clone: It is unclear where the CDR3 begins or ends on the DNA, so no DNA is shown, and the CDR3 is as TCRdb lists it. The chain couples TRBV10-1 to TRBJ2-7; whether TRBD2, the table's D call, matches the DNA was not checked. Inclusive of both ends, the CDR3 amounts to 14 amino acids. CDR1 and CDR2 (germline): WNHNN, SYGVQD (reference sequence). The CDR3 protein is CAMRFGGYGCEQYF.